Sequencing of this TCR beta chain was carried out in a study of T cell responses to AZD1222 COVID-19 vaccine. The CDR3 is made up of 14 amino acids. Germline V lookup: CDR1 MNHEY, CDR2 SVGAGI. The germline V and J ends were trimmed by 0 bases and 8 bases, with 13 bases remaining between them. Study outcomes and limitations: Spike-specific TCR depth and breadth grew after two AZD1222 doses. It was only after the peak T cell response that any repertoires were sampled. Donors were chiefly white British, with a greater number of females, and clonal diversity was perhaps underestimated. Only five or six AZD1222 recipients were seropositive at baseline.

The assay was immunoSEQ multiplex PCR, and TCRdb's table has in-frame clones only and misses some. Seen here are around 270,000 clones, almost 95% observed once, and the top ten hold about 0.5%. Comment on this clone: Its antigen remains unidentified.

The source of this sequence is an adult who received the AZD1222 COVID-19 vaccine. The chain carries TRBV6-5 and TRBJ1-2; D call uncertain. Sequencing used peripheral blood, obtained 28 days after the second AZD1222 dose. The CDR3 nucleotides are TGTGCCAGCAGTTACTCGTCCAGGATCGGAGGCTACACCTTC. This gives the protein CASSYSSRIGGYTF.